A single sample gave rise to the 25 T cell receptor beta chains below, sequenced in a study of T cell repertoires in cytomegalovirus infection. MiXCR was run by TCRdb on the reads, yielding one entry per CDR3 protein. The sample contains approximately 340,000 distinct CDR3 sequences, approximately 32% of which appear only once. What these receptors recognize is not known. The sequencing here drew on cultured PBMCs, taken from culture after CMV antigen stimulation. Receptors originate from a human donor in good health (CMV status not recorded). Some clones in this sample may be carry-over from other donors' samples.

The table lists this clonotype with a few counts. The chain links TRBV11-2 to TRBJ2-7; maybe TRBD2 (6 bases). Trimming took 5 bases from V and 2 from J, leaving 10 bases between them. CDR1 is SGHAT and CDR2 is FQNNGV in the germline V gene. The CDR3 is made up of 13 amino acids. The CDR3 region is CASSQTGAYEQYF. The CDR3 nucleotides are TGTGCCAGCAGCCAGACGGGGGCCTACGAGCAGTACTTC.

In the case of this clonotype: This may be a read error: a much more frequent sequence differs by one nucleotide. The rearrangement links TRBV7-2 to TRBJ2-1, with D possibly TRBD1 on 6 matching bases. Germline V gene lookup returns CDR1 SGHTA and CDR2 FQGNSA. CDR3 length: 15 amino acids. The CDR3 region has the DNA TGTGCCAGCAGCTCCACAGGGTATGTCTACAATGAGCAGTTATTC. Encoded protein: CASSSTGYVYNEQLF.

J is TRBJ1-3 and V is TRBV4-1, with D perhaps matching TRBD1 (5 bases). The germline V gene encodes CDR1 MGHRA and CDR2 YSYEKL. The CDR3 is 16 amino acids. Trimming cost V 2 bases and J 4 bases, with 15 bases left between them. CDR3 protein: CASSQPRRGTGNTIYF. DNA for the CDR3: TGCGCCAGCAGCCAACCCCGGCGGGGGACGGGAAACACCATATATTTT.

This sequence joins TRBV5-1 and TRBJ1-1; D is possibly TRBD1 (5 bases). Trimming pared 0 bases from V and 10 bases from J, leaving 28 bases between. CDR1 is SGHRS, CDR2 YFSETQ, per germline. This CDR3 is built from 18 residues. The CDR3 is CASSLEGPGVTQIGAAFF. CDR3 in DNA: TGCGCCAGCAGCTTGGAGGGACCCGGGGTAACCCAAATAGGGGCAGCTTTCTTT.

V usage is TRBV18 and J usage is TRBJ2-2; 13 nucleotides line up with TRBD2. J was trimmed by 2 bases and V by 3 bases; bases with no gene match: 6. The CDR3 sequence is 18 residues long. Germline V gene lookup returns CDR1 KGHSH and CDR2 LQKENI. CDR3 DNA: TGTGCCAGCTCACCCTTCGGACTAGCGGGGGCCAACACCGGGGAGCTGTTTTTT. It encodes CASSPFGLAGANTGELFF. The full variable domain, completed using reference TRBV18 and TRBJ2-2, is NAGVMQNPRHLVRRRGQEARLRCSPMKGHSHVYWYRQLPEEGLKFMVYLQKENIIDESGMPKERFSAEFPKEGPSILRIQQVVRGDSAAYFCASSPFGLAGANTGELFFGEGSRLTVL.

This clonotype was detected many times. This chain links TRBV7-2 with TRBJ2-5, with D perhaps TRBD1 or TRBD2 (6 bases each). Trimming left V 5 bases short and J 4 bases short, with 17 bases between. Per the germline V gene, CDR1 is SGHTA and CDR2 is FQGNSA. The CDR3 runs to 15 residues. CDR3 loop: CASSAYIGGRETQYF. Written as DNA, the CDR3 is TGTGCCAGCAGCGCTTACATAGGGGGGCGAGAGACCCAGTACTTC.

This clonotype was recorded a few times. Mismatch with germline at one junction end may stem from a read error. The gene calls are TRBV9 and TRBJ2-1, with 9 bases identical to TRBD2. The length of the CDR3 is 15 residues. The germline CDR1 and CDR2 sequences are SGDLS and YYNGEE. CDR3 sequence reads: CASNVRAGGPVEQFF. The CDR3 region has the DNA TGTGCCAGCAACGTAAGGGCGGGGGGGCCCGTTGAGCAGTTCTTC.

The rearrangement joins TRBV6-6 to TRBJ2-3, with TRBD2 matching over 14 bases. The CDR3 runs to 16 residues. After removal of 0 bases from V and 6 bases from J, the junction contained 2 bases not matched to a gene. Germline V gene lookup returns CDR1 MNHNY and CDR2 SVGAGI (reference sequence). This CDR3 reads CASSYSGLAGEDTQYF. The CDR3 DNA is TGTGCCAGCAGTTACTCGGGACTAGCGGGGGAGGATACGCAGTATTTT.

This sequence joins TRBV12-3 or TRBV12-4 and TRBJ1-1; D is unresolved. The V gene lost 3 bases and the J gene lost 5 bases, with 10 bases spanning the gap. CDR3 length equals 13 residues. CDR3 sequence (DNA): TGTGCCAGCAGTTTTGGAGTAACAACTGAAGCTTTCTTT. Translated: CASSFGVTTEAFF.

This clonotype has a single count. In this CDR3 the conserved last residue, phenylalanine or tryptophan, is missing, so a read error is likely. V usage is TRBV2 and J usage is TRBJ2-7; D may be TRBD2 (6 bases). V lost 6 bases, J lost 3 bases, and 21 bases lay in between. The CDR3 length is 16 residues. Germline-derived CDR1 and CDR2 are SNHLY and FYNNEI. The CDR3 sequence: CASSVRLDPRHYEQYC. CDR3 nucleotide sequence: TGTGCCAGCAGCGTCCGACTAGACCCCCGACACTACGAGCAGTACTGC.

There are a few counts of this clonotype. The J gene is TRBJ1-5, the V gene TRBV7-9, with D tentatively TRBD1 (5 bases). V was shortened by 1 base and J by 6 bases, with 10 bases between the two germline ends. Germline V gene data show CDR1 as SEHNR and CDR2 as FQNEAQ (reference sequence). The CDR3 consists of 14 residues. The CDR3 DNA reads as TGTGCCAGCAGCTTAGTTCCCGGGACTCAGCCCCAGCATTTT. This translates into CASSLVPGTQPQHF. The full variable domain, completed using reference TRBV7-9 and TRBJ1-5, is DTGVSQNPRHKITKRGQNVTFRCDPISEHNRLYWYRQTLGQGPEFLTYFQNEAQLEKSRLLSDRFSAERPKGSFSTLEIQRTEQGDSAMYLCASSLVPGTQPQHFGDGTRLSIL.

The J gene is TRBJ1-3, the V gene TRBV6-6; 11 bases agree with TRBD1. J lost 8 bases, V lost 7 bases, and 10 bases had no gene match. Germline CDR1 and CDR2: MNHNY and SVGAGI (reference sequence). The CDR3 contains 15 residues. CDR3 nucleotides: TGTGCCAGCACCGACAGGGACAGGGGGACGGACACCATATATTTT. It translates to CASTDRDRGTDTIYF.

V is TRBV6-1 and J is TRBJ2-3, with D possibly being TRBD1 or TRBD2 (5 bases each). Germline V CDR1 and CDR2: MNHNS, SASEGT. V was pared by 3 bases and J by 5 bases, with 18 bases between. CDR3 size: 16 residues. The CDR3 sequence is CASSDDGRGVGDTQYF. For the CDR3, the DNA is TGTGCCAGCAGTGACGATGGGAGAGGGGTTGGAGATACGCAGTATTTT.

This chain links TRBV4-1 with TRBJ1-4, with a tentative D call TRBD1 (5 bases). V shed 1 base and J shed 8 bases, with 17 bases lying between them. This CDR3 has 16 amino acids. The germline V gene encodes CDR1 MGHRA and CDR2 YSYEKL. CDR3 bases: TGCGCCAGCAGCCAAGGGGGAGTCGTCCGGGGGGAAAAACTGTTTTTT. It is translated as CASSQGGVVRGEKLFF.

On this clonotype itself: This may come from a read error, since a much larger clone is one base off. The CDR3 DNA reads TGTGCCAGCAGCTTACAACAGAACACTGAAGCTTTCTTT. Protein: CASSLQQNTEAFF. J is TRBJ1-1 and V is TRBV7-3; unclear D gene. Germline-derived CDR1 and CDR2 are SGHTA and FQGTGA. V lost 2 bases and J 1 base, leaving 5 bases between the germline ends. CDR3 length equals 13 residues. Supplemented by reference TRBV7-3 and TRBJ1-1, the full variable domain reads GAGVSQTPSNKVTEKGKYVELRCDPISGHTALYWYRQSLGQGPEFLIYFQGTGAADDSGLPNDRFFAVRPEGSVSTLKIQRTERGDSAVYLCASSLQQNTEAFFGQGTRLTVV.

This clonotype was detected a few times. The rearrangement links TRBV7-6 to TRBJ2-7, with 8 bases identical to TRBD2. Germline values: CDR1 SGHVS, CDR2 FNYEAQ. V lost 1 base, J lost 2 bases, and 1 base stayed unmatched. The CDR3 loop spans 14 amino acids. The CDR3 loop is CASSLGAGAYEQYF. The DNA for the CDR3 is TGTGCCAGCAGCTTAGGAGCGGGAGCCTACGAGCAGTACTTC.

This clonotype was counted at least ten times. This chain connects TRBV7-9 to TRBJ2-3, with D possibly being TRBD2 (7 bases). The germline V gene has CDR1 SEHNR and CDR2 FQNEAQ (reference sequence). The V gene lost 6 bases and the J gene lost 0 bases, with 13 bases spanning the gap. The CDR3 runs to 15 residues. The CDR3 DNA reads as TGTGCCAGCAGTTTGCGGGGGCCGAGCACAGATACGCAGTATTTT. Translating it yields CASSLRGPSTDTQYF.

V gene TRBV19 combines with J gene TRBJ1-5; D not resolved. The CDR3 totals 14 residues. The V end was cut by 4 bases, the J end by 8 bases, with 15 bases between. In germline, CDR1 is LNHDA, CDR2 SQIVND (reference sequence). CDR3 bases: TGTGCCAGTAGTAAGTCAGGCCCCCACGAGCCCCAGCATTTT. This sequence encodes CASSKSGPHEPQHF.

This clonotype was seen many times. The CDR3 spells CSAPRQASEQYF. Here the CDR3 DNA reads TGCAGTGCTCCGAGGCAGGCCTCCGAGCAGTACTTC. The chain uses TRBV20-1 and TRBJ2-7; D is unclear. The V end lost 5 bases, the J end lost 6 bases, and 14 bases lay between the germline ends. Germline assignment: CDR1 DFQATT and CDR2 SNEGSKA (reference sequence). The CDR3 spans 12 residues.

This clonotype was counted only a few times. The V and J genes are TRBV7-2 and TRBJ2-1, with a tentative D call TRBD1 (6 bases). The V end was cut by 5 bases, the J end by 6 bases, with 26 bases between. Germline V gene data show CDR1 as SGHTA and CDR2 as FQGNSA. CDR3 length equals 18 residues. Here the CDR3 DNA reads TGTGCCAGCAGCCTGCGAGGGGAGTACAGGGCCCCCGGCAATGAGCAGTTCTTC. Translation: CASSLRGEYRAPGNEQFF.

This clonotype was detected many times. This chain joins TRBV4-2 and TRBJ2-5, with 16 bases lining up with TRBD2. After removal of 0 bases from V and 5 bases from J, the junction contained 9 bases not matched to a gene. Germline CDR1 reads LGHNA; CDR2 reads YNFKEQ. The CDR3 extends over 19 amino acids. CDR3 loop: CASSQDTGLAGGPWETQYF. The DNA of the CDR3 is TGTGCCAGCAGCCAAGATACGGGACTAGCGGGAGGGCCGTGGGAGACCCAGTACTTC.

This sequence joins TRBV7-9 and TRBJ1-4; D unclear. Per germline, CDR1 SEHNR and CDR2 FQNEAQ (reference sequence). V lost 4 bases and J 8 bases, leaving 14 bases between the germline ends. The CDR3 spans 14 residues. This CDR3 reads CASSSTDDGEKLFF. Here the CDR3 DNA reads TGTGCCAGCAGCTCCACAGACGACGGGGAAAAACTGTTTTTT.

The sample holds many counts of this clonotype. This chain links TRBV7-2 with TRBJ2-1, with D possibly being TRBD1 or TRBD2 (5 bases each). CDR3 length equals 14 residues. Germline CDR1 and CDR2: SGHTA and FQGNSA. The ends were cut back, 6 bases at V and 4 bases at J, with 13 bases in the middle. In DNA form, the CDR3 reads TGTGCCAGCAGTGTTGGGGGACCTTACAATGAGCAGTTCTTC. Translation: CASSVGGPYNEQFF.

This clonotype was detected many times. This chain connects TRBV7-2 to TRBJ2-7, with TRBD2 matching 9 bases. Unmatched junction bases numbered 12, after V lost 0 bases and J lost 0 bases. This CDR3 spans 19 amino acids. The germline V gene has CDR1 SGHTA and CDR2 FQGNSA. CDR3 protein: CASSLATSGLRISSYEQYF. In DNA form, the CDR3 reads TGTGCCAGCAGCTTAGCGACTAGCGGCTTGAGGATAAGCTCCTACGAGCAGTACTTC.

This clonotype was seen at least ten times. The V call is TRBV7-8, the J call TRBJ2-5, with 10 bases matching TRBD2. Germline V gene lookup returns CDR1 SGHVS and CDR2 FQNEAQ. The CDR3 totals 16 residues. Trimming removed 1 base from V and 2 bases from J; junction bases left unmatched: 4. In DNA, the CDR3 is TGTGCCAGCAGCTTAGGAGCGGGGGGGACTCAAGAGACCCAGTACTTC. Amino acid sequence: CASSLGAGGTQETQYF.